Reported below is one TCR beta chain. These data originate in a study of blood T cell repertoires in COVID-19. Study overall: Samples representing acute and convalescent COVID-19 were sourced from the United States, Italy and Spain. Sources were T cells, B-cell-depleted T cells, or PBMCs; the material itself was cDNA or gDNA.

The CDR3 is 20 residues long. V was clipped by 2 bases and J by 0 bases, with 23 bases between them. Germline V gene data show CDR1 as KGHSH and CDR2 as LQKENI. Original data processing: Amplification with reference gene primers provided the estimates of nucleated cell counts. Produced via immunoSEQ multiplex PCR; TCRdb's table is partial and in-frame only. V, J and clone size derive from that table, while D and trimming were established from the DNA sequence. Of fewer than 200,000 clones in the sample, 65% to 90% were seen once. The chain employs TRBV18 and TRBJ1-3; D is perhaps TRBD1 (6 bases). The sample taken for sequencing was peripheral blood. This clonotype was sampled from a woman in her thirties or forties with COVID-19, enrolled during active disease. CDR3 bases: TGTGCCAGCTCACCATCCATTCCGACAGGCGTTTTATCCTCTGGAAACACCATATATTTT. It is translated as CASSPSIPTGVLSSGNTIYF.